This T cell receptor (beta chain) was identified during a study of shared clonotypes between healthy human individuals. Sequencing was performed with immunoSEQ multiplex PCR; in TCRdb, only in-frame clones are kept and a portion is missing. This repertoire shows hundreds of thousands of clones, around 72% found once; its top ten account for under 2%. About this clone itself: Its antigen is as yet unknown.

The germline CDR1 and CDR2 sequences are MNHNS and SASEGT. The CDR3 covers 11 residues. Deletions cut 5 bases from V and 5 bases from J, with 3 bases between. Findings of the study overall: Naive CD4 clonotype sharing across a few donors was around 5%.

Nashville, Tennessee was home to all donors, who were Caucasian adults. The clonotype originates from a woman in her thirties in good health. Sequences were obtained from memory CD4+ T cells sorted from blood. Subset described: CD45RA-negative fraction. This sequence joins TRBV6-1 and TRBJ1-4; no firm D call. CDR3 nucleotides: TGTGCCAGCAGTTTAAATGAAAAACTGTTTTTT. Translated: CASSLNEKLFF.